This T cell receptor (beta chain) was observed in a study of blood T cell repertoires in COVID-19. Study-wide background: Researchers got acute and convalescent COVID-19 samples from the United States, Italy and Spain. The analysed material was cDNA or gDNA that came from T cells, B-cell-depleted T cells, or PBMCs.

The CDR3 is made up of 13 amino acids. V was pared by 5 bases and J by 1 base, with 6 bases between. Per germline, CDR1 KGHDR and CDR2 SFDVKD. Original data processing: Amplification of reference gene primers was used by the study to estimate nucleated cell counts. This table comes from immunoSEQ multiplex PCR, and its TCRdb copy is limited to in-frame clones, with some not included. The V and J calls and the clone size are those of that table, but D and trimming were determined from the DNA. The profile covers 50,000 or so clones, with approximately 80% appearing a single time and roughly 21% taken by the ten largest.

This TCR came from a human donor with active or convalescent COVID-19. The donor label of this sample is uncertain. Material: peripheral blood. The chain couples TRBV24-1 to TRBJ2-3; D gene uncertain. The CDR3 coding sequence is TGTGCCACCAGTGTATCCCGCACAGATACGCAGTATTTT. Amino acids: CATSVSRTDTQYF.